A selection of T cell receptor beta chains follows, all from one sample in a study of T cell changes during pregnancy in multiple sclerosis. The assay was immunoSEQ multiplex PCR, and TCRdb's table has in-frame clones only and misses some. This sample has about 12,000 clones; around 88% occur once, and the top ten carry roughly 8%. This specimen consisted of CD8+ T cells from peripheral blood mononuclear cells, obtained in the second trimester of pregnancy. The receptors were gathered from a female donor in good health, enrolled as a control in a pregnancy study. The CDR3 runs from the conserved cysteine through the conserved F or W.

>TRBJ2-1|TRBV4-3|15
CASSQDTGTGEAVFF
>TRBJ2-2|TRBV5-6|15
CASSFGTPYTGELFF
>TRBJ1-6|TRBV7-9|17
CASRTQETGVVNSPLHF
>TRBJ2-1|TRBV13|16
CASSSTGTSGGYEQFF
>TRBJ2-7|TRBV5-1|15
CASSSWTGGAYEQYF
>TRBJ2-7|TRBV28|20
CASSLYLAGGDPRLAYEQYF
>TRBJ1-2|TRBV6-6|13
CASSYSSGGGYTF
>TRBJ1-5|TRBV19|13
CASWAGGYQPQHF
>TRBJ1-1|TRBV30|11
CAWSLGPEAFF
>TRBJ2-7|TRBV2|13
CASSPGQTYEQYF
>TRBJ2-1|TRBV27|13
CASSRLAGNEQFF
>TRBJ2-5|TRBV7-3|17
CASSPLGGGWDQETQYF
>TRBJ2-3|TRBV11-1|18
CASSPSTSGRASTDTQYF
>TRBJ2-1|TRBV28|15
CASRIRGFSYNEQFF
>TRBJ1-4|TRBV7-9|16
CASSAKEIATNEKLFF
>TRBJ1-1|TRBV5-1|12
CASSVGATEAFF
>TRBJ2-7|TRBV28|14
CASSLLHQAYEQYF
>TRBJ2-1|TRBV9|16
CASSKSGVGEYNEQFF
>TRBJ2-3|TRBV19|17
CASSIEGWGGNTDTQYF
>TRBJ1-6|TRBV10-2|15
CASSVETGANSPLHF
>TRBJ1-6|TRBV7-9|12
CASSPSGSPLHF
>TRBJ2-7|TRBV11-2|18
CASSLLPATGKYGYEQYF
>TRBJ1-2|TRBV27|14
CASSLLPANYGYTF
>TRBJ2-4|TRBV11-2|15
CASSLVEAAKNIQYF
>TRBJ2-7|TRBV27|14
CASAGQESSYEQYF
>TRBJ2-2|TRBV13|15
CASSRLAGGPGELFF
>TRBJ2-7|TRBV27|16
CASSLSYQGVSYEQYF
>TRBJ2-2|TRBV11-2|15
CASGYEEDDTGELFF
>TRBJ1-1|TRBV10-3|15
CAISEVHRANTEAFF
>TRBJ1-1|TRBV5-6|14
CASSLVPGNTEAFF
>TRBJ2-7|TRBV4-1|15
CASSQILFQGYEQYF
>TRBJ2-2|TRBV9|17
CASSVVGSGSNTGELFF
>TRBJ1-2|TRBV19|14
CASSITAGNYGYTF
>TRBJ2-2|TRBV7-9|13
CATYGGNTGELFF
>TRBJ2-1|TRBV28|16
CASSLSPGQIYNEQFF
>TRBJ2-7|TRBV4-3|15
CASSHGLAASYEQYF
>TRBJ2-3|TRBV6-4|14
CASSDSQGSDTQYF
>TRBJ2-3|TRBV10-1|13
CASSELSTDTQYF
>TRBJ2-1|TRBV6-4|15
CASSDSSGSYNEQFF
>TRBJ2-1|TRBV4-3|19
CASSQEFTSGRPELSEQFF
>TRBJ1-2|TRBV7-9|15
CASSLATGHGYGYTF
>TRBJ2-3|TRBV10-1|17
CASSETEVAGTQDTQYF
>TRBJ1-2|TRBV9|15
CASSANQRGGHGYTF
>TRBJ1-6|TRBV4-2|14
CASSPETLNSPLHF
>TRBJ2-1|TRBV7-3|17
CASSSPSLAGDSNEQFF
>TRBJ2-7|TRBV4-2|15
CASSQGGVLSYEQYF
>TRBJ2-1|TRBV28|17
CASSTPSGESSYNEQFF
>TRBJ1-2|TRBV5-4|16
CASSPIDPGGVDGYTF
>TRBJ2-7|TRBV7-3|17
CASSLTTSGGYSYEQYF
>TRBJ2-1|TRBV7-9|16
CASPPGRLRAGDEQFF
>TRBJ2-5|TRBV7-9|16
CASSSAGTGPGETQYF
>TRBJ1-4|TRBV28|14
CASTRTGGDEKLFF
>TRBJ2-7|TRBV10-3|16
CAIRGLAGGGPYEQYF
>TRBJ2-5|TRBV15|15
CATSASGRNQETQYF